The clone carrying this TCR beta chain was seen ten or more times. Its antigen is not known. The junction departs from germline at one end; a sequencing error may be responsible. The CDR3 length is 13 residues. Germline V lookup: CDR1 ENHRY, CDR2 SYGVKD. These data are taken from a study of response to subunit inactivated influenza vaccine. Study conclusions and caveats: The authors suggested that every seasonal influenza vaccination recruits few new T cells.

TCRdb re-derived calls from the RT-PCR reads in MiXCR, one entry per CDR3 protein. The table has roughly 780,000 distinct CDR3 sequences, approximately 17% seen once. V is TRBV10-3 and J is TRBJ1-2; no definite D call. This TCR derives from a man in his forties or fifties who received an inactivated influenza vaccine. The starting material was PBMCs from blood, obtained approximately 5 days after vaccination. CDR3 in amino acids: CAINEETNYGYTF. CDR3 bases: TGTGCCATCAATGAGGAAACTAACTATGGCTACACCTTC.